What follows are 2 T cell receptor beta chains derived from one specimen sequenced in a study of shared clonotypes between healthy human individuals. TCRdb's table, derived via immunoSEQ multiplex PCR, lists solely in-frame clones and lacks some. The sample carries 2 million to 2.5 million clones, about 95% recorded once. CD45RO-negative, CCR7-positively selected cells formed the naive CD8 fraction, excluding terminally differentiated effector memory CD45RA+ cells. Sequenced material: naive CD8+ T cells sorted from blood. The source is a man younger than 35 in good health.

The chain is built from TRBV5-6 and TRBJ2-5, with a possible D match to TRBD1 (5 bases). This CDR3 has 13 residues. V dropped 1 base and J dropped 3 bases, with 7 bases sitting between them. Germline loops: CDR1 SGHDT, CDR2 YYEEEE. The CDR3 sequence: CASSLRREETQYF. CDR3 DNA: TGTGCCAGCAGCTTGCGCAGGGAAGAGACCCAGTACTTC.

The chain couples TRBV5-6 to TRBJ1-1; the D gene is possibly TRBD1 (6 bases). The germline CDR1 and CDR2 sequences are SGHDT and YYEEEE. Between the trimmed V and J ends, which lost 1 base and 1 base, there was a span of 11 bases. The CDR3 runs 15 residues. The CDR3 DNA sequence: TGTGCCAGCAGCTTGTCGGGACATAAGAACACTGAAGCTTTCTTT. The encoded protein is CASSLSGHKNTEAFF.